These T cell receptor beta chains were read from a single sample in a study of T cell changes during pregnancy in multiple sclerosis. Generated by immunoSEQ multiplex PCR, the TCRdb table keeps only in-frame clones and is missing some. The top ten clones hold less than 7.5% of a sample with roughly 120,000 clones, 90% to 95% of them seen once. Material: peripheral blood, obtained before pregnancy. The receptors were sampled from a female donor with multiple sclerosis, enrolled in a pregnancy study. Both conserved end residues are trimmed from each CDR3.

v_call cdr3_aa
TRBV6-1 ASSSPGYYGYT
TRBV5-5 ASSLVGGGSTDTQY
TRBV7-9 ASSKQSAGAF
TRBV10-3 AISTRQGTEAF
TRBV4-1 ASSQDHLGQLGNEQF
TRBV29-1 SDRDRFTDTQY
TRBV5-1 ASSAGRGYT
TRBV2 ASSDVAVAHEQY
TRBV5-4 ASLSGTNTGELF
TRBV7-9 ASSRSGSRDSGRYEQY
TRBV29-1 SGRDTAYEQY
TRBV7-8 ASSSRGQGAANTEAF
TRBV28 ASSLLTGQRVHEQY
TRBV28 ASSPLITEDNEQF
TRBV19 ASRGDLALSGNTIY
TRBV27 ASRWRGGQDTQY
TRBV30 AWRGGSQETQY
TRBV19 ASSTGGRIQETQY
TRBV6-5 ASSYDFSGNTIY
TRBV27 ASTPGQGVDTQY
TRBV5-8 ASSFRGSGANVLT
TRBV5-4 ASSPGGMFGEQY
TRBV5-5 ASSFSGGLNIQY
TRBV5-1 ASSLEGQSYEQY
TRBV6-1 ASSEEVAGAAQETQY
TRBV7-8 ASSPNGPRAEKLF
TRBV7-2 ASSQSGTLRNEQF
TRBV30 ASHTRGPNYGYT
TRBV9 ASNLPRSQETQY
TRBV4-1 ASSQRSERSTDTQY
TRBV27 ASSLKGSSYEQY
TRBV11-2 ASSLDGGYGYT
TRBV5-1 ASSLSGVNTGELF
TRBV2 ASRAQMNTEAF
TRBV19 ASSTRSRDSSYEQY
TRBV11-2 ASSLVHAGTGSYEQY
TRBV7-3 ASSWGGNTEAF
TRBV11-2 ASSLDPVNTEAF
TRBV10-3 ATRVALSGNTIY
TRBV10-3 AISEGQGKRAF
TRBV5-1 ASSLGVGTGSYNEQF
TRBV6-5 ASSSSGGAYNEQF
TRBV5-1 ASSLVARNEQF
TRBV5-1 ASSPATGGLAGVHYEQY
TRBV10-3 AIREDGIPYNEQF
TRBV7-8 ASSSPKVAGVGPYNEQF
TRBV30 AWRSEGSNQPQH
TRBV19 ASRVRQGWPAF
TRBV23-1 ASTPGLAGGRTDTQY
TRBV5-8 ASSLGSGYNQPQH
TRBV30 AWSGQGRLKVF
TRBV6-5 ASSKGGGTDTQY
TRBV2 ASSVGAWGQRELRETQY